These 14 T cell receptor beta chains came from one sample sequenced in a study of blood T cell repertoires in COVID-19. Libraries were prepared by immunoSEQ multiplex PCR; TCRdb keeps only in-frame clonotypes and omits some of them. The sample records about 230,000 clones, 80% to 85% being singletons. Sequencing was done on a sample of peripheral blood. These receptors all stem from a man in his forties with acute or convalescent COVID-19.

This clone was detected a few times. The V and J genes are TRBV15 and TRBJ1-5; no firm D call. V was clipped by 1 base and J by 0 bases, with 7 bases between them. Germline lookup yields CDR1 LNHNV and CDR2 YYDKDF (reference sequence). The CDR3 is 15 amino acids. The CDR3 loop reads CATSRGTDSNQPQHF. CDR3 nucleotides: TGTGCCACCAGCAGAGGAACAGATAGCAATCAGCCCCAGCATTTT.

The rearrangement joins TRBV5-6 to TRBJ1-5; weak D call: TRBD1 (6 bases). The V and J ends lost 1 base and 0 bases respectively, with 8 bases between them. This CDR3 comprises 15 residues. From germline, CDR1 is SGHDT and CDR2 YYEEEE. The CDR3 DNA reads as TGTGCCAGCAGCTTGACAGGGATTAGCAATCAGCCCCAGCATTTT. Translation gives CASSLTGISNQPQHF.

The chain carries TRBV7-9 and TRBJ2-1; the match to TRBD2 covers 10 bases. The germline CDR1 and CDR2 sequences are SEHNR and FQNEAQ (reference sequence). The V segment lost 6 bases and the J segment 5 bases; nucleotides outside the gene matches: 4. The CDR3 extends over 14 amino acids. The CDR3 reads CASREREGHNEQFF. The CDR3, as DNA: TGTGCCAGCAGAGAGCGGGAGGGCCACAATGAGCAGTTCTTC.

The chain combines TRBV4-2 with TRBJ2-7; 10 bases align to TRBD1. The CDR3 has 16 amino acids. V trimming: 0 bases; J trimming: 2 bases; junction bases outside the gene matches: 4. Per germline, CDR1 LGHNA and CDR2 YNFKEQ. CDR3 coding DNA: TGTGCCAGCAGCCAAGATCATGGGACAGGGGCCTACGAGCAGTACTTC. Residues: CASSQDHGTGAYEQYF.

CDR3 residues: CASRPTGSSGNTIYF. The CDR3 DNA reads as TGTGCCAGCAGACCGACAGGGAGCTCTGGAAACACCATATATTTT. The chain recombines TRBV3-1 (or the pseudogene TRBV3-2) with TRBJ1-3; TRBD1 agrees at 7 bases. Looked up from germline, CDR1 is LGHDT and CDR2 is YNNKEL (reference sequence). The CDR3 runs to 15 residues. V lost 6 bases to trimming and J lost 0 bases; unmatched junction nucleotides: 5.

The chain has TRBV27 and TRBJ2-2, with a possible D match to TRBD2 (6 bases). Trimming shortened V by 4 bases and J by 1 base, and 7 bases separated the two germline ends. The CDR3 covers 14 residues. CDR1 MNHEY and CDR2 SMNVEV come from the germline V gene (reference sequence). The CDR3 DNA reads as TGTGCCAGCAGTTCTAGCGAGAACACCGGGGAGCTGTTTTTT. Amino acid sequence: CASSSSENTGELFF.

This clone turned up a few times. The chain combines TRBV12-5 with TRBJ2-1, with 11 bases identical to TRBD2. The CDR3 loop spans 16 amino acids. V lost 7 bases and J lost 7; bases outside the gene matches: 12. Germline V CDR1 and CDR2: LGHNT, FRNRAP. The CDR3 nucleotides are TGTGCTAGTGTCCCCGATACTAGCGGGAGTGATAATGAGCAGTTCTTC. The encoded protein is CASVPDTSGSDNEQFF.

The chain has TRBV18 and TRBJ1-2; no firm D call. The CDR3 length is 13 residues. Germline lookup yields CDR1 KGHSH and CDR2 LQKENI. V was cut by 6 bases and J by 0 bases, with 8 bases left in between. The CDR3 here is CASSAATNYGYTF. CDR3 coding DNA: TGTGCCAGCTCGGCGGCCACTAACTATGGCTACACCTTC. The full variable domain, rest sourced from reference TRBV18 and TRBJ1-2, is NAGVMQNPRHLVRRRGQEARLRCSPMKGHSHVYWYRQLPEEGLKFMVYLQKENIIDESGMPKERFSAEFPKEGPSILRIQQVVRGDSAAYFCASSAATNYGYTFGSGTRLTVV.

This chain connects TRBV3-1 (or the pseudogene TRBV3-2) to TRBJ2-3; TRBD1 is a possible D gene (6 bases). CDR1 is LGHDT, CDR2 YNNKEL, per germline (reference sequence). The CDR3 is made up of 14 amino acids. Trimming cost V 4 bases and J 0 bases, with 8 bases left between them. CDR3 DNA: TGTGCCAGCAGCCTCGGACAGAGCACAGATACGCAGTATTTT. It yields the protein CASSLGQSTDTQYF.

J is TRBJ2-3 and V is TRBV4-2, with D maybe TRBD2 (5 bases). This CDR3 contains 13 residues. Germline CDR1 reads LGHNA; CDR2 reads YNFKEQ. V dropped 3 bases and J dropped 4 bases, with 8 bases sitting between them. As DNA, the CDR3 is TGTGCCAGCAGCCATGGAGCGGCAGATACGCAGTATTTT. Amino acids: CASSHGAADTQYF.

The chain employs TRBV18 and TRBJ2-1, with 9 bases identical to TRBD1. The CDR3 length is 11 residues. The ends lost 4 bases at V and 12 bases at J; junction bases unmatched: 1. The germline V gene has CDR1 KGHSH and CDR2 LQKENI. The CDR3 nucleotides read TGTGCCAGCTCACAGGACAGGGGGCAGTTCTTC. Its translation is CASSQDRGQFF.

The chain has TRBV3-1 (or the pseudogene TRBV3-2) and TRBJ1-3; D unclear. This CDR3 is built from 12 residues. V lost 1 base and J 5 bases, leaving 3 bases between the germline ends. The germline gives CDR1 LGHDT, CDR2 YNNKEL (reference sequence). This chain's CDR3 is CASSQARNTIYF. The CDR3 DNA sequence: TGTGCCAGCAGCCAAGCTAGAAACACCATATATTTT.

About this clone: This sample includes further DNA sequences coding for the same CDR3. The chain employs TRBV3-1 (or the pseudogene TRBV3-2) and TRBJ2-3; D uncertain. The CDR3 loop spans 12 amino acids. Germline V gene data show CDR1 as LGHDT and CDR2 as YNNKEL (reference sequence). The V end was cut by 4 bases, the J end by 0 bases, with 2 bases between. CDR3 sequence reads: CASSPSTDTQYF. For the CDR3, the DNA is TGTGCCAGCAGCCCTAGCACAGATACGCAGTATTTT.

The V call is TRBV19, the J call TRBJ1-1, with 11 bases lining up with TRBD1. Per the germline V gene, CDR1 is LNHDA and CDR2 is SQIVND (reference sequence). The CDR3 extends over 14 amino acids. V trimming: 7 bases; J trimming: 9 bases; junction bases outside the gene matches: 10. In DNA form, the CDR3 reads TGTGCCAGTACCCCGAGAGGACAGGGGGCGCAAGCTTTCTTT. As protein: CASTPRGQGAQAFF.